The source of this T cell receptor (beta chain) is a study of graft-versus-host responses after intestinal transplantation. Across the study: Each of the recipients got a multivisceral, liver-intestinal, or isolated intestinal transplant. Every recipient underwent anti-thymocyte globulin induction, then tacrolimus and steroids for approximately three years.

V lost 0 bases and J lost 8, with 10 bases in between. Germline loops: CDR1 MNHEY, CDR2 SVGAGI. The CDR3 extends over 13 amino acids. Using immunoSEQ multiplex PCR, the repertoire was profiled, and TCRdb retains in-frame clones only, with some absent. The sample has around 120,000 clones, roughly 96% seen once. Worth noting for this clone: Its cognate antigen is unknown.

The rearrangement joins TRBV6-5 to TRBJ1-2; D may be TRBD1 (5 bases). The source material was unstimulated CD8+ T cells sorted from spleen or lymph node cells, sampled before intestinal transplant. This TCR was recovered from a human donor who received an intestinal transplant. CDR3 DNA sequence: TGTGCCAGCAGTTACTCGACGGGGGGAGGCTACACCTTC. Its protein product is CASSYSTGGGYTF.